This T cell receptor (beta chain) was captured by sequencing in a study of blood T cell repertoires in COVID-19. Study background: COVID-19 samples from acute and convalescent phases originated in the United States, Italy and Spain. Nucleic acid was either cDNA or gDNA, and it came from T cells, B-cell-depleted T cells, or PBMCs.

CDR1 LNHDA and CDR2 SQIVND come from the germline V gene (reference sequence). The V gene lost 1 base and the J gene lost 7 bases, with 11 bases spanning the gap. This CDR3 region has 15 residues. Authors' methods: The assay estimated nucleated cells by amplifying reference gene primers. The table came from immunoSEQ multiplex PCR; TCRdb's copy has only in-frame clones and leaves some out. The DNA was the basis for D and trimming; V, J and clone size are from that table. Seen here are about 200,000 clones, 82% observed once, and the top ten hold roughly 12%. Source material: peripheral blood. This rearrangement joins TRBV19 to TRBJ1-6; D may be TRBD1 (6 bases). The receptor comes from a woman in her thirties or forties with acute or convalescent COVID-19. The CDR3 sequence: CASSIGDIGNSPLHF. CDR3 sequence (DNA): TGTGCCAGTAGTATAGGGGACATCGGCAATTCACCCCTCCACTTT.